The 10 T cell receptor beta chains given below trace back to one sample, sequenced in a study of PD-L1 blockade in urothelial cancer. The repertoire was sequenced with immunoSEQ multiplex PCR; TCRdb's copy has only in-frame clones and lacks some. The profile shows more than 55,000 clones, around 84% of them singletons. Sequenced material: PBMCs, taken around atezolizumab (anti-PD-L1) treatment. All receptors come from a man aged 50 to 60 with urothelial cancer.

The J gene is TRBJ2-7, the V gene TRBV5-1; TRBD2 matches at 11 bases. The germline V gene encodes CDR1 SGHRS and CDR2 YFSETQ. The trim removed 0 bases at V and 4 bases at J, leaving 3 bases unmatched. This CDR3 is 15 amino acids long. Written as DNA, the CDR3 is TGCGCCAGCAGCTTGGCCCTAGCGGGAGGATACGAGCAGTACTTC. Its protein product is CASSLALAGGYEQYF.

The chain couples TRBV13 to TRBJ2-7, with TRBD1 matching over 9 bases. V lost 2 bases, J lost 1 base, and 9 bases stayed unmatched. The germline V gene encodes CDR1 PRHDT and CDR2 FYEKMQ (reference sequence). The CDR3 is made up of 17 amino acids. The CDR3 region is CASSLSAGTGKSYEQYF. Written as DNA, the CDR3 is TGTGCCAGCAGCTTATCCGCGGGGACAGGGAAGTCCTACGAGCAGTACTTC.

J is TRBJ1-5 and V is TRBV7-2; unclear D gene. Germline CDR1 reads SGHTA; CDR2 reads FQGNSA. The CDR3 has 14 amino acids. The V end was cut by 4 bases, the J end by 3 bases, with 10 bases between. The DNA for the CDR3 is TGTGCCAGCAGCTCCCTCGAGTACAATCAGCCCCAGCATTTT. Translation: CASSSLEYNQPQHF.

CDR3 sequence (DNA): TGTGCCAGCTCACCAGACCCTAGCGGGAGACCCTACAATGAGCAGTTCTTC. Translating gives CASSPDPSGRPYNEQFF. This chain connects TRBV18 to TRBJ2-1; 10 positions agree with TRBD2. The trim removed 2 bases at V and 2 bases at J, leaving 6 bases unmatched. The CDR3 contains 17 residues. Germline V CDR1 and CDR2: KGHSH, LQKENI.

The V call is TRBV27, the J call TRBJ1-1, with 10 bases lining up with TRBD1. Germline V gene lookup returns CDR1 MNHEY and CDR2 SMNVEV (reference sequence). V lost 5 bases, J lost 5 bases, and 14 bases stayed unmatched. This CDR3 contains 17 residues. CDR3 bases: TGTGCCAGCAGTAGACAGGGGGCGGACCCCTCGAGGACTGAAGCTTTCTTT. Translation: CASSRQGADPSRTEAFF.

This chain connects TRBV30 to TRBJ1-4, with D uncertain. CDR3 length: 14 residues. The V and J ends lost 3 bases and 2 bases respectively, with 10 bases between them. Looked up from germline, CDR1 is GTSNPN and CDR2 is SVGIG (reference sequence). CDR3 protein: CAWRRFSTNEKLFF. CDR3 coding DNA: TGTGCCTGGAGAAGGTTTAGCACTAATGAAAAACTGTTTTTT.

The chain employs TRBV6-1 and TRBJ2-3, with 12 bases identical to TRBD2. The CDR3 consists of 15 residues. The germline V gene has CDR1 MNHNS and CDR2 SASEGT. After removal of 2 bases from V and 4 bases from J, the junction contained 1 base not matched to a gene. The CDR3 sequence is CASSELAGGPDTQYF. For the CDR3, the DNA is TGTGCCAGCAGTGAACTAGCGGGAGGGCCAGATACGCAGTATTTT.

This clone was observed a single time. This chain links TRBV27 with TRBJ1-2, with 10 nucleotides matching TRBD1. The CDR3 is 17 residues long. With V trimmed by 6 bases and J by 0 bases, 10 bases remained unmatched. Per germline, CDR1 MNHEY and CDR2 SMNVEV (reference sequence). The CDR3 sequence is CASRPLRDRGSNYGYTF. CDR3 nucleotides: TGTGCCAGCAGACCACTCCGGGACAGGGGATCTAACTATGGCTACACCTTC.

This chain joins TRBV19 and TRBJ1-5; D is ambiguous. Germline CDR1 is LNHDA and CDR2 is SQIVND (reference sequence). CDR3 length: 14 amino acids. The V and J ends lost 8 bases and 1 base respectively, with 12 bases between them. The DNA for the CDR3 is TGTGCCAGTCGACTTGTTCGAAGCAATCAGCCCCAGCATTTT. Its protein is CASRLVRSNQPQHF.

This clone was seen once. The chain joins TRBV28 to TRBJ2-1; D gene uncertain. Trimming pared 10 bases from V and 8 bases from J, leaving 9 bases between. Germline values: CDR1 MDHEN, CDR2 SYDVKM. The CDR3 has 10 residues. CDR3 loop: CATGRYEQFF. CDR3 sequence (DNA): TGTGCCACCGGTCGGTATGAGCAGTTCTTC.